The rows below give T cell receptor beta chains drawn from one sample of a study of blood T cell repertoires in COVID-19. Measured with immunoSEQ multiplex PCR; TCRdb has only the in-frame clones, and not every one. The sample consists of 20,000 to 25,000 clones, 85% to 90% of them appearing once. Material: peripheral blood. These receptors were taken from a man aged 50 to 59 with active COVID-19. Both conserved end residues are part of each CDR3. Fields, in order: J gene, clone size, V gene, D gene, CDR3 DNA, CDR3 protein. The D gene is left open where the match is weak. Not all rows give a size; the values are once, few, many and, for expanded clones, a class.

TRBJ2-7,.,TRBV9,TRBD1,TGTGCCAGCAGCGTAGGGTCAGGGGGCTCCTACGAGCAGTACTTC,CASSVGSGGSYEQYF
TRBJ1-1,.,TRBV30,.,TGTGCCTGGAGAAAAATTACAGGGAGAACTGAAGCTTTCTTT,CAWRKITGRTEAFF
TRBJ2-2,once,TRBV6-1,.,TGTGCCAGCAGAGAAGGGGGGCCGGGCGGGGAGCTGTTTTTT,CASREGGPGGELFF
TRBJ1-2,.,TRBV10-1,.,TGCGCCAGCAGTTCCCCGACCGCGGAGGATGGCTACACCTTC,CASSSPTAEDGYTF
TRBJ2-3,.,TRBV7-8,.,TGTGCCAGCAGTTCACGGCGCGGGGCCAGGGATACGCAGTATTTT,CASSSRRGARDTQYF
TRBJ2-7,once,TRBV7-8,.,TGTGCCAGCACCTACGAACCCCGTATGCCCTACGAGCAGTACTTC,CASTYEPRMPYEQYF
TRBJ2-7,.,TRBV3-1/TRBV3-2,.,TGTGCCAGCAGCCACGAGGGAGGCGAGCAGTACTTC,CASSHEGGEQYF
TRBJ1-4,.,TRBV18,.,TGTGCCAGCTCACCACATACAGGGCTGGGTGAAAAACTGTTTTTT,CASSPHTGLGEKLFF
TRBJ1-2,.,TRBV30,.,TGTGCCTGGAGTGTAGGGACAAAGGGAGGCTACACCTTC,CAWSVGTKGGYTF
TRBJ2-2,.,TRBV7-9,TRBD1,TGTGCCAGCAGCTTACACAGGGGGAACACCGGGGAGCTGTTTTTT,CASSLHRGNTGELFF
TRBJ2-7,.,TRBV2,.,TGTGCCAGCAGTTACAGGGACTACGAGCAGTACTTC,CASSYRDYEQYF